The 6 T cell receptor beta chains presented below share a single source sample, sequenced in a study of blood T cells in healthy people across ages. Primed by a sample-barcoded 5' primer and a J-beta primer mix, a second PCR proceeded for 7 to 11 cycles. MiXCR, run by TCRdb on the 5' RACE reads, gives a single entry per CDR3 protein. The sample contains 1,300,000 or so distinct CDR3 sequences, roughly 59% of which appear only once. Sequenced sample: blood. The origin of the receptors is a man aged 18 to 35 in good health.

V gene TRBV12-3 or TRBV12-4 combines with J gene TRBJ1-2; the D is unclear. The CDR3 totals 14 residues. V was pared by 4 bases and J by 8 bases, with 17 bases between. CDR3 nucleotides: TGTGCCAGCAGTTCTGGCACGAACTCGGGAGGCTACACCTTC. Translating it yields CASSSGTNSGGYTF.

CDR3 in amino acids: CASSPGQGVPDTQYF. As DNA, the CDR3 is TGTGCCAGCAGTCCCGGACAGGGAGTCCCAGATACGCAGTATTTT. The chain carries TRBV12-3 or TRBV12-4 and TRBJ2-3, with 8 bases fitting TRBD1. V dropped 5 bases and J dropped 4; count of bases not matched to a gene: 8. The CDR3 consists of 15 residues.

The rearrangement joins TRBV28 to TRBJ2-1, with 11 bases matching TRBD1. Germline-derived CDR1 and CDR2 are MDHEN and SYDVKM. The CDR3 is 16 residues long. Germline trimming cut 3 bases from V and 6 bases from J; bases unmatched to any gene: 7. CDR3 bases: TGTGCCAGCAGTTTTTCCTTGGACAGGGGGCTCAATGAGCAGTTCTTC. Its translation is CASSFSLDRGLNEQFF. The full variable domain, completed using reference TRBV28 and TRBJ2-1, is DVKVTQSSRYLVKRTGEKVFLECVQDMDHENMFWYRQDPGLGLRLIYFSYDVKMKEKGDIPEGYSVSREKKERFSLILESASTNQTSMYLCASSFSLDRGLNEQFFGPGTRLTVL.

The sample holds a few counts of this clonotype. This sequence joins TRBV15 and TRBJ2-1; D not certain. This CDR3 comprises 13 residues. Germline V CDR1 and CDR2: LNHNV, YYDKDF (reference sequence). Trimming took 0 bases from V and 5 from J, leaving 5 bases between them. CDR3 DNA sequence: TGTGCCACCAGCAGAGATTACCACAATGAGCAGTTCTTC. This sequence encodes CATSRDYHNEQFF.

This clonotype was seen a handful of times. The V gene is TRBV7-2, the J gene TRBJ2-3; TRBD2 aligns across 8 bases. Germline V lookup: CDR1 SGHTA, CDR2 FQGNSA. The CDR3 runs to 16 residues. After removal of 5 bases from V and 0 bases from J, the junction contained 7 bases not matched to a gene. In DNA form, the CDR3 reads TGTGCCAGCAGCCCCCACGGGGGGGTGAGCACAGATACGCAGTATTTT. Translated: CASSPHGGVSTDTQYF.

The chain is built from TRBV10-1 and TRBJ2-1; D unresolved. The DNA end is a closer match to TRBJ2-7, so the J assignment may be wrong. This CDR3 comprises 14 residues. Germline V lookup: CDR1 WNHNN, CDR2 SYGVQD (reference sequence). DNA of the CDR3: TGCGCCAGCAACACACCTTCCCCCTACAATGAGCAGTACTTC. Translating it yields CASNTPSPYNEQYF.